The 23 T cell receptor beta chains below were found in one sample sequenced in a study of T cell responses to AZD1222 COVID-19 vaccine. Sequencing used immunoSEQ multiplex PCR; TCRdb keeps in-frame clones, though not all of them. Here the sample spans 84,000 or so clones, about 90% being singletons. Sequenced here: peripheral blood, sampled on day 0 of MenACWY control vaccination. Receptors were obtained from an adult in good health.

This clone was recorded only once. The J gene is TRBJ1-5, the V gene TRBV27; maybe TRBD1 (6 bases). CDR3 length equals 14 residues. Trimming shortened V by 6 bases and J by 6 bases, and 15 bases separated the two germline ends. Germline loops: CDR1 MNHEY, CDR2 SMNVEV (reference sequence). The CDR3 reads CASSKQGYGQPQHF. For the CDR3, the DNA is TGTGCCAGCAGCAAACAGGGCTACGGTCAGCCCCAGCATTTT.

The CDR3 here is CASSLEGTEAFF. CDR3 coding DNA: TGTGCCAGCAGTTTAGAAGGCACTGAAGCTTTCTTT. This chain uses TRBV28 with TRBJ1-1, with D unclear. V shed 2 bases and J shed 4 bases, with 5 bases lying between them. The germline V gene has CDR1 MDHEN and CDR2 SYDVKM. The CDR3 is 12 residues long. The variable domain in full, completed from reference TRBV28 and TRBJ1-1, reads DVKVTQSSRYLVKRTGEKVFLECVQDMDHENMFWYRQDPGLGLRLIYFSYDVKMKEKGDIPEGYSVSREKKERFSLILESASTNQTSMYLCASSLEGTEAFFGQGTRLTVV.

The chain recombines TRBV29-1 with TRBJ1-1; no reliable D call. CDR3 length equals 11 residues. Germline-derived CDR1 and CDR2 are SQVTM and ANQGSEA. V lost 5 bases and J lost 2, with 6 bases in between. This chain's CDR3 is CSVPGNTEAFF. The CDR3 DNA is TGCAGCGTTCCTGGAAACACTGAAGCTTTCTTT.

This sequence joins TRBV24-1 and TRBJ1-2; TRBD1 agrees at 11 bases. The junction had 2 bases not matched to a gene; V was cut back by 5 bases and J by 7 bases. CDR1 is KGHDR, CDR2 SFDVKD, per germline. The CDR3 is 13 amino acids. The CDR3: CATSGGQGAGYTF. CDR3 in DNA: TGTGCCACCAGTGGAGGACAGGGGGCTGGCTACACCTTC.

This sequence joins TRBV19 and TRBJ2-1, with TRBD2 identical over 9 bases. CDR3 length: 15 residues. The junction had 9 bases not matched to a gene; V was cut back by 2 bases and J by 10 bases. Germline CDR1 is LNHDA and CDR2 is SQIVND (reference sequence). CDR3 region: CASSISGGPAREQFF. The CDR3 nucleotides read TGTGCCAGTAGTATAAGCGGGGGGCCCGCGCGGGAGCAGTTCTTC.

The genes are TRBV5-1 and TRBJ1-5, with 12 positions matching TRBD1. This CDR3 region has 15 residues. With 4 bases clipped from V and 6 bases from J, the junction kept 5 bases outside the gene matches. Per germline, CDR1 SGHRS and CDR2 YFSETQ. DNA for the CDR3: TGCGCCAGCAGCCCCGGGACAGGGGGCAGTCAGCCCCAGCATTTT. It is translated as CASSPGTGGSQPQHF.

This rearrangement joins TRBV10-3 to TRBJ1-6, with a possible D match to TRBD1 (5 bases). Trimming removed 10 bases from V and 8 bases from J, with 15 bases in between. The CDR3 has 13 amino acids. Germline CDR1 reads ENHRY; CDR2 reads SYGVKD. CDR3 bases: TGTGCCACGACGGACGGACAAGATTCACCCCTCCACTTT. Translation gives CATTDGQDSPLHF.

This clone was seen a single time. The V gene is TRBV28, the J gene TRBJ1-6, with D unclear. The CDR3 is made up of 14 amino acids. V lost 8 bases and J 0 bases, leaving 8 bases between the germline ends. The germline V gene encodes CDR1 MDHEN and CDR2 SYDVKM. CDR3 region: CASQESSYNSPLHF. The CDR3, as DNA: TGTGCCAGCCAGGAGAGCTCCTATAATTCACCCCTCCACTTT.

The chain links TRBV4-2 to TRBJ2-7; possibly TRBD1 or TRBD2 for D (5 bases each). V was shortened by 1 base and J by 7 bases, with 11 bases between the two germline ends. Looked up from germline, CDR1 is LGHNA and CDR2 is YNFKEQ. The CDR3 is 13 residues long. The CDR3 loop is CASSQVGAEEQYF. CDR3 DNA: TGTGCCAGCAGCCAAGTCGGGGCTGAAGAGCAGTACTTC.

The gene calls are TRBV11-2 and TRBJ2-1; TRBD2 agrees at 12 bases. Germline CDR1 is SGHAT and CDR2 is FQNNGV. This CDR3 has 17 amino acids. V was pared by 5 bases and J by 3 bases, with 8 bases of the junction left unmatched. CDR3 nucleotide sequence: TGTGCCAGCAGCCACCAGACTAGCGGGGGAAACTACAATGAGCAGTTCTTC. Translation gives CASSHQTSGGNYNEQFF.

Here the CDR3 DNA reads TGTGCCAGCAGAGGGACAGAGGGGCAGCCCCAGCATTTT. Its translation is CASRGTEGQPQHF. The V gene is TRBV2, the J gene TRBJ1-5; 7 bases align to TRBD1. The junction had 6 bases not matched to a gene; V was cut back by 6 bases and J by 7 bases. CDR3 length: 13 amino acids. Germline loops: CDR1 SNHLY, CDR2 FYNNEI. Variable domain in full (rest from reference TRBV2 and TRBJ1-5): EPEVTQTPSHQVTQMGQEVILRCVPISNHLYFYWYRQILGQKVEFLVSFYNNEISEKSEIFDDQFSVERPDGSNFTLKIRSTKLEDSAMYFCASRGTEGQPQHFGDGTRLSIL.

V gene TRBV6-6 combines with J gene TRBJ1-1, with 7 bases aligning to TRBD1. Trimming removed 2 bases from V and 6 bases from J; junction bases left unmatched: 3. Per the germline V gene, CDR1 is MNHNY and CDR2 is SVGAGI (reference sequence). The CDR3 consists of 13 residues. The CDR3 DNA reads TGTGCCAGCAGTTACGACAGGGTGGCTGAAGCTTTCTTT. This codes for CASSYDRVAEAFF.

The gene calls are TRBV20-1 and TRBJ1-1; D remains ambiguous. Trimming cost V 3 bases and J 3 bases, with 5 bases left between them. There are 11 residues in the CDR3. Looked up from germline, CDR1 is DFQATT and CDR2 is SNEGSKA (reference sequence). The CDR3 protein is CSASLYTEAFF. The CDR3 DNA is TGCAGTGCTAGTCTGTACACTGAAGCTTTCTTT.

The rearrangement joins TRBV14 to TRBJ1-6; no definite D call. Germline V gene sequence: CDR1 SGHDN, CDR2 FVKESK. With 2 bases removed from V and 8 bases from J, the gap between germline ends came to 7 bases. The CDR3 loop spans 13 amino acids. Here the CDR3 reads CASSQLADSPLHF. DNA for the CDR3: TGTGCCAGCAGCCAACTCGCGGATTCACCCCTCCACTTT.

The chain employs TRBV5-8 and TRBJ1-5; maybe TRBD1 (6 bases). This CDR3 spans 17 amino acids. Germline CDR1 and CDR2: SGHTS and YDEGEE. Trimming pared 1 base from V and 2 bases from J, leaving 16 bases between. The CDR3 protein is CASSLWGQGVGNQPQHF. The CDR3 bases are TGTGCCAGCAGCTTGTGGGGGCAGGGCGTCGGCAATCAGCCCCAGCATTTT.

The V call is TRBV18, the J call TRBJ1-2; D uncertain. This CDR3 is built from 15 residues. Trimming took off 3 bases at V and 3 bases at J, with 14 bases between the two ends. Germline-derived CDR1 and CDR2 are KGHSH and LQKENI. CDR3 in amino acids: CASSPEGARDYGYTF. The CDR3, as DNA: TGTGCCAGCTCACCTGAAGGAGCGAGGGACTATGGCTACACCTTC.

CDR3 protein: CASSGRTGVLDTQYF. The CDR3 nucleotides are TGCGCCAGCAGCGGACGGACGGGGGTTTTGGATACGCAGTATTTT. This chain connects TRBV5-1 to TRBJ2-3; maybe TRBD2 (6 bases). CDR3 length equals 15 residues. Trimming took off 4 bases at V and 6 bases at J, with 18 bases between the two ends. Germline CDR1 SGHRS, CDR2 YFSETQ.

This clone was observed once. The chain employs TRBV19 and TRBJ1-4; D is possibly TRBD1 (5 bases). This CDR3 comprises 15 residues. The ends were cut back, 10 bases at V and 0 bases at J, with 15 bases in the middle. CDR1 is LNHDA and CDR2 is SQIVND in the germline V gene (reference sequence). CDR3 loop: CATRTQGATNEKLFF. The DNA of the CDR3 is TGTGCCACCAGAACTCAGGGAGCAACTAATGAAAAACTGTTTTTT.

This clone showed up just a few times. The chain joins TRBV28 to TRBJ1-2; D might be TRBD1 (5 bases). Germline V gene sequence: CDR1 MDHEN, CDR2 SYDVKM. The length of the CDR3 is 11 residues. The CDR3 DNA is TGTGGGGCCCGGGGGGTTTCCGGCTACACCTTC. Encoded protein: CGARGVSGYTF.

The rearrangement uses TRBV28 and TRBJ1-1; maybe TRBD1 (5 bases). V was pared by 5 bases and J by 3 bases, with 19 bases between. This CDR3 comprises 16 residues. CDR1 and CDR2 from the germline V gene are MDHEN and SYDVKM. The DNA of the CDR3 is TGTGCCAGCAGTCGCTCCCGGAGGGGCGTTTACACTGAAGCTTTCTTT. Protein product: CASSRSRRGVYTEAFF.

The rearrangement uses TRBV19 and TRBJ2-1; 11 bases match TRBD2. J lost 6 bases, V lost 7 bases, and 8 bases had no gene match. The CDR3 is 15 amino acids. The germline gives CDR1 LNHDA, CDR2 SQIVND (reference sequence). This chain's CDR3 is CASNPTSGTSNEQFF. CDR3 sequence (DNA): TGTGCCAGTAACCCGACTAGCGGGACGAGCAATGAGCAGTTCTTC.

The chain links TRBV5-6 to TRBJ1-4; D is possibly TRBD1 (6 bases). The CDR3 contains 17 residues. V lost 4 bases and J 4 bases, leaving 20 bases between the germline ends. Germline CDR1 is SGHDT and CDR2 is YYEEEE. The CDR3 coding sequence is TGTGCCAGCAGCCCCCGGGTCTCAAAGGGGGTTAATGAAAAACTGTTTTTT. Its translation is CASSPRVSKGVNEKLFF.

The chain couples TRBV2 to TRBJ1-1, with D tentatively TRBD1 (6 bases). V lost 1 base, J lost 4 bases, and 7 bases lay in between. Germline CDR1 reads SNHLY; CDR2 reads FYNNEI. The CDR3 sequence is 13 residues long. Here the CDR3 reads CASSEEGGTEAFF. The CDR3, as DNA: TGTGCCAGCAGTGAAGAGGGGGGCACTGAAGCTTTCTTT.